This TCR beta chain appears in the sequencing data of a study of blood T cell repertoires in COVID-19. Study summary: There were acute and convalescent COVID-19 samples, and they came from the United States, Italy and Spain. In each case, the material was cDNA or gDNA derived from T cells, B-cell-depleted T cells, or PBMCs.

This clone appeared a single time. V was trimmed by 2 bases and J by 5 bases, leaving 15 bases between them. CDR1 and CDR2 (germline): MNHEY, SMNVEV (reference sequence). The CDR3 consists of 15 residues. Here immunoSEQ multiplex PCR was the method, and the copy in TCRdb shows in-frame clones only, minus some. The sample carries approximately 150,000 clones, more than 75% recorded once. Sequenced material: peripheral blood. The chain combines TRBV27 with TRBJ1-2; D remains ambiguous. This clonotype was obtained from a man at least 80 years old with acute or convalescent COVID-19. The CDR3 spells CASSLASGARYGYTF. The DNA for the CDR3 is TGTGCCAGCAGTTTAGCCTCGGGAGCGAGGTATGGCTACACCTTC.